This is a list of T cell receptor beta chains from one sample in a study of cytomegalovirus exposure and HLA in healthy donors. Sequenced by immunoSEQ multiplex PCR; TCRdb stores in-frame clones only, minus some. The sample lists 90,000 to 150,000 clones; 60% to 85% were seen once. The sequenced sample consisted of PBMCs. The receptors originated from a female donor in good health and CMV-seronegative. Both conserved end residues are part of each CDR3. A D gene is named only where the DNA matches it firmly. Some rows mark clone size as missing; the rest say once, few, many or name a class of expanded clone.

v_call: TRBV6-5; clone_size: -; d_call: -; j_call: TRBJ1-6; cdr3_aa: CASTGVSSYNSPLHF; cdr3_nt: TGTGCCAGCACGGGGGTGAGCTCCTATAATTCACCCCTCCACTTT
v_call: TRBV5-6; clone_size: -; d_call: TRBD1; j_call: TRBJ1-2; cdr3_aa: CASSMDRVTGYTF; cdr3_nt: TGTGCCAGCAGCATGGACAGGGTAACTGGCTACACCTTC
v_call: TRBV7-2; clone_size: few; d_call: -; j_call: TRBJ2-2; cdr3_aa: CASSFQLSDTGELFF; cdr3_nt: TGTGCCAGCAGCTTTCAACTGTCGGACACCGGGGAGCTGTTTTTT
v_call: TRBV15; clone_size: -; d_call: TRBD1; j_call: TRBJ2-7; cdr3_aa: CATNTGGPRAEQYF; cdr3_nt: TGTGCCACCAACACAGGGGGCCCTAGGGCCGAGCAGTACTTC
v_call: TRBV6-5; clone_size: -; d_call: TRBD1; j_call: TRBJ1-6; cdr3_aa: CASRGQGSQGSPLHF; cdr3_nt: TGTGCCAGCAGGGGACAGGGATCCCAGGGTTCACCCCTCCACTTT
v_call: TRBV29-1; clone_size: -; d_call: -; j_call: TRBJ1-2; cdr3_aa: CSVEEGASSYGYTF; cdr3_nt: TGCAGCGTTGAAGAGGGGGCTTCTTCCTATGGCTACACCTTC
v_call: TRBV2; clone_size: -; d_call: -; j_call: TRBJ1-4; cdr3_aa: CASSDTSVTVKLFF; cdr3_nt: TGTGCCAGCAGTGATACGAGTGTAACTGTAAAACTGTTTTTT
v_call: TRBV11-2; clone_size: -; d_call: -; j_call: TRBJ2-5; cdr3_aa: CASSQQETQYF; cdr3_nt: TGTGCCAGCAGCCAACAAGAGACCCAGTACTTC
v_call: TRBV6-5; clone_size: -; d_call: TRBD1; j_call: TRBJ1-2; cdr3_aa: CASSYTGQGAGYTF; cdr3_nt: TGTGCCAGCAGTTACACTGGACAGGGGGCTGGCTACACCTTC
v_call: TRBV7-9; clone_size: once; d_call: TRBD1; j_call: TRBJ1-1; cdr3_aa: CASTQGAQTEAFF; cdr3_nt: TGTGCCAGCACCCAGGGGGCTCAAACTGAAGCTTTCTTT
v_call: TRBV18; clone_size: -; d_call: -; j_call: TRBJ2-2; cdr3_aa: CASSNQQGNTGELFF; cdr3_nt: TGTGCCAGCTCAAACCAACAGGGGAACACCGGGGAGCTGTTTTTT
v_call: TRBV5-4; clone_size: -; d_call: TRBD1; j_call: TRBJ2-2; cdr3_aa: CASSKTGGARNTGELFF; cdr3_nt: TGTGCCAGCAGCAAAACAGGGGGCGCCCGTAACACCGGGGAGCTGTTTTTT
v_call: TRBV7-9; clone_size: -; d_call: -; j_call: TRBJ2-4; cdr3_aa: CASSFGDCGAKNIQYF; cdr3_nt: TGTGCCAGCAGCTTTGGGGACTGCGGAGCCAAAAACATTCAGTACTTC
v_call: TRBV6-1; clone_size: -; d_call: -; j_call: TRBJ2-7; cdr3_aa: CASSELAGRSYEQYF; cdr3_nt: TGTGCCAGCAGTGAACTGGCAGGGAGGAGCTACGAGCAGTACTTC
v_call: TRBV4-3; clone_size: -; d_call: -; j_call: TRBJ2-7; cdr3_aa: CASSQDEGGGAYEQYF; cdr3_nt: TGCGCCAGCAGCCAAGATGAGGGGGGGGGTGCCTACGAGCAGTACTTC
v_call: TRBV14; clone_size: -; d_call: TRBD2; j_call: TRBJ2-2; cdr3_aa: CASSQEEVGGGARRYAGELFF; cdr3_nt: TGTGCCAGCAGCCAAGAAGAGGTTGGCGGGGGGGCCAGGAGATACGCCGGGGAGCTGTTTTTT
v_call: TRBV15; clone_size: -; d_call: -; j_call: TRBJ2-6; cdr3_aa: CATSRGGQPESGANVLTF; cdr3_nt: TGTGCCACCAGCAGAGGAGGACAGCCCGAATCTGGGGCCAACGTCCTGACTTTC
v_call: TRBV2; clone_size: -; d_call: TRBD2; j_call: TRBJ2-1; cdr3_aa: CATPRLAGAGEQFF; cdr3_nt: TGTGCCACCCCGAGACTAGCGGGGGCGGGTGAGCAGTTCTTC
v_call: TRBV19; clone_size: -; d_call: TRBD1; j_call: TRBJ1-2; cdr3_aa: CASSRDRVGYTF; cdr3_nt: TGTGCCAGTAGTAGAGACAGGGTTGGCTACACCTTC
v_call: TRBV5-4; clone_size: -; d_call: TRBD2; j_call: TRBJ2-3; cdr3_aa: CASSLKTSGGGTDTQYF; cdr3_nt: TGTGCCAGCAGCTTAAAGACTAGCGGGGGGGGAACAGATACGCAGTATTTT
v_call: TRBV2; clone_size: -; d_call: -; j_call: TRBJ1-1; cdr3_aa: CASSGLVNTEAFF; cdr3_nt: TGTGCCAGCAGTGGACTGGTAAACACTGAAGCTTTCTTT
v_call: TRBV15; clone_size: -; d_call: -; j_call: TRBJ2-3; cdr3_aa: CATSRDPAAESTDTQYF; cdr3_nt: TGTGCCACCAGCAGAGACCCTGCAGCGGAGAGCACAGATACGCAGTATTTT
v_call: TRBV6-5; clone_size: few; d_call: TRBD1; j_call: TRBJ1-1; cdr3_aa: CATTRGEAEAFF; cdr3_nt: TGTGCCACTACCAGGGGGGAGGCTGAAGCTTTCTTT
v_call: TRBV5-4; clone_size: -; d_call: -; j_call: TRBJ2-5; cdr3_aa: CASSKDRSRETQYF; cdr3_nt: TGTGCCAGCAGCAAAGACAGGTCCCGGGAGACCCAGTACTTC
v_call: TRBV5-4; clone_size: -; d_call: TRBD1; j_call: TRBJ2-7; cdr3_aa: CASSLGGGTGAPYEQYF; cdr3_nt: TGTGCCAGCAGCTTGGGGGGCGGGACAGGGGCCCCCTACGAGCAGTACTTC
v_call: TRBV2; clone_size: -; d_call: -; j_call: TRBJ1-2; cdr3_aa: CASRGSRDGYTF; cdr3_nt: TGTGCCAGCAGAGGCAGTCGGGATGGCTACACCTTC
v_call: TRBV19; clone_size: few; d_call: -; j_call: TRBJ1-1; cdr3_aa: CASSWGSVNTEAFF; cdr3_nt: TGTGCCAGTAGTTGGGGTAGCGTGAACACTGAAGCTTTCTTT
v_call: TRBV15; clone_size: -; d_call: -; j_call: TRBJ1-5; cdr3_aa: CATSRGRGGQPQHF; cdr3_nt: TGTGCCACCAGCAGAGGAAGGGGGGGACAGCCCCAGCATTTT
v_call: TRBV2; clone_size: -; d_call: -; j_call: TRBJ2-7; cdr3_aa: CASSEARLSSYEQYF; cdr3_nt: TGTGCCAGCAGTGAAGCGCGCCTTAGCTCCTACGAGCAGTACTTC
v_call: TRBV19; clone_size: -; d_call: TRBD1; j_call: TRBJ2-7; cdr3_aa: CASSTWTGGFYEQYF; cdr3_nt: TGTGCCAGTAGTACCTGGACAGGGGGGTTTTACGAGCAGTACTTC
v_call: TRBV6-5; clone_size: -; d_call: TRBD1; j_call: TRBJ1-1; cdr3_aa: CASSYRPQGSTEAFF; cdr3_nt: TGTGCCAGCAGTTACAGACCACAGGGGAGTACTGAAGCTTTCTTT
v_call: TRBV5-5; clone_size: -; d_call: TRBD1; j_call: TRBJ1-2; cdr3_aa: CASSLVDRETGGYTF; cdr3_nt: TGTGCCAGCAGCTTGGTCGACAGGGAGACTGGTGGCTACACCTTC
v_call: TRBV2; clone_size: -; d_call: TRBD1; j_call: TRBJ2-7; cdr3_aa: CASSDPGQGDEQYF; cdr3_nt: TGTGCCAGCAGTGATCCGGGACAGGGGGACGAGCAGTACTTC
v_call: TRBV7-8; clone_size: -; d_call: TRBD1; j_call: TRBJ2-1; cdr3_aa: CASSFRQGANEQFF; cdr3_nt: TGTGCCAGCAGCTTTAGACAGGGGGCGAATGAGCAGTTCTTC
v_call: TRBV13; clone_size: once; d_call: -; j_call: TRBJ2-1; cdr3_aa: CASSLLQVANEQFF; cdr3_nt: TGTGCCAGCAGCTTATTGCAGGTCGCTAATGAGCAGTTCTTC
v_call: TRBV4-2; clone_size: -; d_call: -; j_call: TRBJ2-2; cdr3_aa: CASSQGGYGELFF; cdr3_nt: TGTGCCAGCAGCCAAGGAGGTTACGGGGAGCTGTTTTTT
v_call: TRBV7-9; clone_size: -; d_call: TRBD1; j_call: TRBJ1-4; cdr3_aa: CASSYIQGVNEKLFF; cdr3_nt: TGTGCCAGCAGCTATATACAGGGGGTGAATGAAAAACTGTTTTTT
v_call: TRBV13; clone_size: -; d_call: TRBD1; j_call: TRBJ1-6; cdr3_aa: CASSLGTGLSPLHF; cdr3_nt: TGTGCCAGCAGCTTAGGGACAGGGCTTTCACCCCTCCACTTT
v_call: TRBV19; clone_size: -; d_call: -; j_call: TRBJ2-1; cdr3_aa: CASKRSTGISYNEQFF; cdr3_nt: TGTGCCAGTAAGAGGTCCACCGGGATCTCCTACAATGAGCAGTTCTTC
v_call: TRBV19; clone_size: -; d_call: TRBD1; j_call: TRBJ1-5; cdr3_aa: CASNRGTQPQHF; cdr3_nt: TGTGCCAGCAACAGGGGAACGCAGCCCCAGCATTTT
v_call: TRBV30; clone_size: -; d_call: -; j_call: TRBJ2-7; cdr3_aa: CAWSPPGFYEQYF; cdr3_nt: TGTGCCTGGAGCCCACCAGGATTCTACGAGCAGTACTTC
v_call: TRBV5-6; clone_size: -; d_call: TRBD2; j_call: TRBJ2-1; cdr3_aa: CASSEWGTTPYNEQFF; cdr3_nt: TGTGCCAGCAGCGAATGGGGGACTACCCCCTACAATGAGCAGTTCTTC
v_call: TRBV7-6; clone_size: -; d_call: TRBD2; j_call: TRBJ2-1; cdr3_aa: CASSSLERGVTEQFF; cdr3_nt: TGTGCCAGCAGCTCCCTGGAGCGGGGGGTCACTGAGCAGTTCTTC
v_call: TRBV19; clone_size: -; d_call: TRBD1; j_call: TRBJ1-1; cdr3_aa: CASSPGQGSTEAFF; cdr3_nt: TGTGCCAGTAGTCCGGGACAGGGTAGCACTGAAGCTTTCTTT
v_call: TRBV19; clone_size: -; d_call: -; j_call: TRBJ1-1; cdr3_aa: CASFGRPEAFF; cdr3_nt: TGTGCCAGCTTTGGGCGCCCTGAAGCTTTCTTT
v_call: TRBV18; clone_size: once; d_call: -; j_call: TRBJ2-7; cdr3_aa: CASSLTESYEQYF; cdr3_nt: TGTGCCAGCTCACTGACAGAATCCTACGAGCAGTACTTC
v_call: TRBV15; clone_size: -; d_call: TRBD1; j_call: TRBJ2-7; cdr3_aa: CATSREETGEYEQYF; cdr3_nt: TGTGCCACCAGCAGAGAGGAGACAGGGGAGTACGAGCAGTACTTC
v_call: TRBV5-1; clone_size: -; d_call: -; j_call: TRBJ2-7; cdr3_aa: CASRYAQEYSYEQYF; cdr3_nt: TGCGCCAGCAGGTACGCACAGGAGTACTCCTACGAGCAGTACTTC